This TCR beta chain was found in a study of control samples from healthy donors and cancer patients. Some clones are missing from TCRdb's copy, which holds only in-frame ones; the method was immunoSEQ multiplex PCR. The table includes just under 150,000 clones, about 91% detected once. Sequencing was performed on blood. The source is a man aged 30 to 39 in good health.

The CDR3 DNA reads as TGTGCCAGCAGCGTAGGGGCGGGTAGCATCACTGAAGCTTTCTTT. It codes for CASSVGAGSITEAFF. The V and J genes are TRBV9 and TRBJ1-1, with D hard to call. Trimming shortened V by 0 bases and J by 4 bases, and 13 bases separated the two germline ends. CDR1 is SGDLS and CDR2 is YYNGEE in the germline V gene. The length of the CDR3 is 15 residues.